This T cell receptor (beta chain) was observed in a study of human T cells and chemical hapten exposure. General study points: It was expanded TCRs that formed significantly more large CDR3 similarity clusters than controls did.

The CDR3 runs to 15 residues. Germline CDR1 reads SGHTA; CDR2 reads FQGNSA. Losses at the gene ends were 2 bases for V and 5 bases for J; bases not matched to a gene: 6. For this clonotype: What it recognizes is unknown.

It was the library that attached unique molecular identifiers to individual cDNA molecules. TCRdb passed the RACE reads through MiXCR, listing each CDR3 protein once. This table holds approximately 90,000 distinct CDR3 sequences, under 12% found once. The time point denotes: patch test 1, 2 weeks after DPC sensitization. As for treatment: therapeutic diphenylcyclopropenone sensitization with weekly scalp DPC. Whole blood that had not been fractionated was the source of extracted total RNA. The V and J genes are TRBV7-2 and TRBJ2-1; 7 positions agree with TRBD2. The receptor was isolated from a man aged 40-49 years with alopecia areata. Some clones in this sample may be carry-over from other donors' samples. The source was whole blood, collected in connection with sensitization to the hapten diphenylcyclopropenone (DPC). CDR3 nucleotide sequence: TGTGCCAGCAGCTTACGGCGGGAGTGGAACAATGAGCAGTTCTTC. Amino acids: CASSLRREWNNEQFF. The full variable domain, with the rest looked up from reference TRBV7-2 and TRBJ2-1, is GAGVSQSPSNKVTEKGKDVELRCDPISGHTALYWYRQSLGQGLEFLIYFQGNSAPDKSGLPSDRFSAERTGGSVSTLTIQRTQQEDSAVYLCASSLRREWNNEQFFGPGTRLTVL.